A selection of T cell receptor beta chains follows, all from one sample in a study of blood T cell repertoires in COVID-19. The protocol was immunoSEQ multiplex PCR, while the TCRdb copy is restricted to in-frame clones and leaves out a portion. The profile shows about 400,000 clones, 89% of them singletons. Sequencing was performed on peripheral blood. These receptor sequences come from a middle-aged man with acute or convalescent COVID-19. CDR3s include the opening cysteine and the closing phenylalanine or tryptophan.

15	TRBV9	TRBJ2-3	CASSVGLEESDTQYF
15	TRBV5-4	TRBJ2-1	CASSLAAGEYNEQFF
13	TRBV2	TRBJ1-2	CASGGDNNYGYTF
16	TRBV7-2	TRBJ1-1	CASSARPSRDSVEAFF
14	TRBV7-2	TRBJ1-2	CASSLGQGDYGYTF
16	TRBV9	TRBJ1-3	CASNPRGGFSGNTIYF
14	TRBV6-1	TRBJ2-1	CASSETQAHNEQFF
16	TRBV4-3	TRBJ1-1	CASSQVQGGMGTEAFF
18	TRBV27	TRBJ2-1	CASSLFPPGLGTGNEQFF
15	TRBV30	TRBJ2-2	CAWFISGGNTGELFF
13	TRBV6-5	TRBJ1-2	CASSRDSTYGYTF
15	TRBV4-3	TRBJ2-7	CASSPWRGASIEQYF
13	TRBV29-1	TRBJ1-2	CSVEAGGNYGYTF
15	TRBV3-1/TRBV3-2	TRBJ2-5	CASSRTGGALETQYF
12	TRBV6-1	TRBJ2-3	CASSEVLDTQYF
16	TRBV2	TRBJ1-4	CASSVTRTKTNEKLFF
14	TRBV6-6	TRBJ2-3	CASRWDSPTSTQYF
13	TRBV7-9	TRBJ1-6	CASTGTENSPLHF
14	TRBV6-5	TRBJ2-7	CASSSGGSRLEQYF
13	TRBV12-3/TRBV12-4	TRBJ1-1	CASKIGAQTEAFF
17	TRBV19	TRBJ2-2	CASMGDRVLVNTGELFF